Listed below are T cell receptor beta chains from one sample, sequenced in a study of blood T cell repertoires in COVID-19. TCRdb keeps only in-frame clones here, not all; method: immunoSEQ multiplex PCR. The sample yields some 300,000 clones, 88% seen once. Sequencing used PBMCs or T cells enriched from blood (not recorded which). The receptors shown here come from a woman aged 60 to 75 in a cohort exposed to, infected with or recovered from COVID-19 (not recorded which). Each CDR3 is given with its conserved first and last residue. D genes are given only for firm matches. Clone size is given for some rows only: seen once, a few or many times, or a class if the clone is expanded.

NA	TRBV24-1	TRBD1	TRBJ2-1	TGTGCCACCAGTGACCCGGGACAGTCCCGCTCCTACAATGAGCAGTTCTTC	CATSDPGQSRSYNEQFF
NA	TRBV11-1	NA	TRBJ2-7	TGTGCCAGCAGCCCTAGCTCCTACGAGCAGTACTTC	CASSPSSYEQYF
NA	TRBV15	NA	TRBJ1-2	TGTGCCACCAGCACCGGGGTTACAGCTCTCTCTGGCTACACCTTC	CATSTGVTALSGYTF
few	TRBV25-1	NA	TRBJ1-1	TGTGCCAGCAGTCTCGGGGGAGCCGTCAGAACTGAAGCTTTCTTT	CASSLGGAVRTEAFF
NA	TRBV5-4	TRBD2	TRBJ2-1	TGTGCCAGCAGCGCCGTGGGTCGCGGGAGGGCCGGGGAGCAGTTCTTC	CASSAVGRGRAGEQFF
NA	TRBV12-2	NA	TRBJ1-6	TGTGCAAGTCGCTTAGCGCTAGCAGATGATTTGGCCTCCTATAATTCACCCCTCCACTTT	CASRLALADDLASYNSPLHF
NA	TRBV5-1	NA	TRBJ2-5	TGCGCCAGCAGCTTGGAGCGCCCCGCAGAGACCCAGTACTTC	CASSLERPAETQYF
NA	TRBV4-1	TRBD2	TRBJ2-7	TGCGCCAGCAGTCTTCCTCATCCGACTAGCGGGGAACAAGCGATGGGGCCAAGGCGGCAGTACTTC	CASSLPHPTSGEQAMGPRRQYF
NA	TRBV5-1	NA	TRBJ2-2	TGCGCCAGCAGCCCTACCTCCCGGGACACCATACAGGTTCGGGAGCTGTTTTTT	CASSPTSRDTIQVRELFF
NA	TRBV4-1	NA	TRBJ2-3	TGCGCCAGCAGCCAAGGTGACTACAGCACAGATACGCAGTATTTT	CASSQGDYSTDTQYF
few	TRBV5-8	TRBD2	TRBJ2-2	TGTGCCAGCAGCTTGTCTAGCGGGAGGGCCCGCACCGGGGAGCTGTTTTTT	CASSLSSGRARTGELFF
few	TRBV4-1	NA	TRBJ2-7	TGCGCCAGCAGCCAAGGGGGTCTAGCTCGGTACGAGCAGTACTTC	CASSQGGLARYEQYF
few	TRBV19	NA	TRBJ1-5	TGTGCCACACGGTCTAGCAATCAGCCCCAGCATTTT	CATRSSNQPQHF
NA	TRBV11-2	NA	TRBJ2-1	TGTGCCAGCAGCCCCCAGCGGGCCCCTGACAATGAGCAGTTCTTC	CASSPQRAPDNEQFF
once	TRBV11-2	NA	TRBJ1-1	TGTGCCAGCAGCCCACTGGGGCGAGAAGGTGAAGCTTTCTTT	CASSPLGREGEAFF
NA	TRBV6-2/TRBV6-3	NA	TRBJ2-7	TGTGCCAGCAGCTTCCTGACACGGCTGTACTTC	CASSFLTRLYF
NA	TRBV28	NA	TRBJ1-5	TGTGCCAGCTCGGGTACGAATCAGCCCCAGCATTTT	CASSGTNQPQHF
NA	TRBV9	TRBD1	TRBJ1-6	TGTGCCAGCAGCGTAGATGGGACAGGGGGTTCACCCCTCCACTTT	CASSVDGTGGSPLHF
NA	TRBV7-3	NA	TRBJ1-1	TGTGCCAGCAGCTCACAGGAGAACACTGAAGCTTTCTTT	CASSSQENTEAFF
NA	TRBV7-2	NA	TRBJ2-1	TGTGCCAGCAGCTTATGGGCAGAAAATGAGCAGTTCTTC	CASSLWAENEQFF
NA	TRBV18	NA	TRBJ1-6	TGTGCCAGCTCACAACAGGGCGCACCCCTCCACTTT	CASSQQGAPLHF
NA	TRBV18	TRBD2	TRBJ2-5	TGTGCCAGCTCCCCAAGACTAGCCCAAGAGACCCAGTACTTC	CASSPRLAQETQYF
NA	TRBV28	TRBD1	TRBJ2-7	TGTGCCAGCAAACCTTACAGGGGAGTGGCCTACGAGCAGTACTTC	CASKPYRGVAYEQYF
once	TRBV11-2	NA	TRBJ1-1	TGTGCCAGCAGCAGCGCCCGGAGGGGGAACACTGAAGCTTTCTTT	CASSSARRGNTEAFF
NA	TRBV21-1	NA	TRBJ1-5	TGTGCCAGCAGCAAACGAAGCAGGGGGTATAGAAGTGGCAATCAGCCCCAGCATTTT	CASSKRSRGYRSGNQPQHF
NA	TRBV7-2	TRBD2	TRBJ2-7	TGTGCCAGCAGCTTAGGTGGCGGGGGGCGATACGAGCAGTACTTC	CASSLGGGGRYEQYF
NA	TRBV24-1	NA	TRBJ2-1	TGTGCCACCAGTGATTTTGCATCCCTGGGGAGCAATGAGCAGTTCTTC	CATSDFASLGSNEQFF
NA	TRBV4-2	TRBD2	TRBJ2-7	TGTGCCAGCAGCCAACGCATACCAACTAGCGGACCCTACGAGCAGTACTTC	CASSQRIPTSGPYEQYF
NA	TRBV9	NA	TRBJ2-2	TGTGCCAGCAGCGTAGGAGGCAGCCCGAACACCGGGGAGCTGTTTTTT	CASSVGGSPNTGELFF
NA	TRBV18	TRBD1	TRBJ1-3	TGTGCCAGCTCACTAGGGACAGGGGCTGGAAACACCATATATTTT	CASSLGTGAGNTIYF
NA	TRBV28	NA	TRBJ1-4	TGTGCCAGCACCACCACAGCCCCTCTCAAATACGAAAAACTGTTTTTT	CASTTTAPLKYEKLFF
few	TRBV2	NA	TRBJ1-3	TGTGCCAGCACGGTACTCCTCTCTGGAAACACCATATATTTT	CASTVLLSGNTIYF
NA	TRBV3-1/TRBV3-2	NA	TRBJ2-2	TGTGCCAGCAGCCACAATCGGGAGCTGTTTTTT	CASSHNRELFF
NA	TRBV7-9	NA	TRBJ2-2	TGTGCCAGCAGCTCAGGAGGTTCGAACACCGGGGAGCTGTTTTTT	CASSSGGSNTGELFF
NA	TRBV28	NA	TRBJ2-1	TGTGCCAGCAGTTGGACTGGTCCCTACAATGAGCAGTTCTTC	CASSWTGPYNEQFF
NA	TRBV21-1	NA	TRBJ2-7	TGTGCCAGCAGCATCCGGACAGGGCCGATTACCTACGAGCAGTACTTC	CASSIRTGPITYEQYF
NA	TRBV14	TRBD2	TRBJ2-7	TGTGCCAGCAGCCACGGGGGGGGGCAGCTCTACGAGCAGTACTTC	CASSHGGGQLYEQYF
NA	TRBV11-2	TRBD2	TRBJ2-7	TGTGCCAGCAGCTTAGCTGCGGGAGGATCCTACGAGCAGTACTTC	CASSLAAGGSYEQYF
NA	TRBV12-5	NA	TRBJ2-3	TGTGCTAGTAGAAACACGGGTAGCACAGATACGCAGTATTTT	CASRNTGSTDTQYF
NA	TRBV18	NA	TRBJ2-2	TGTGCCAGCTCACCAATGGGGCAGGGCACCGGGGAGCTGTTTTTT	CASSPMGQGTGELFF
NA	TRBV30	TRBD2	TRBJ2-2	TGTGCCTGGAGTAGGGGAGCGGGAGGAACCGGGGAGCTGTTTTTT	CAWSRGAGGTGELFF
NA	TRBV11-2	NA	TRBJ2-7	TGTGCCAGCAGCTTAAACGGAGACGCCTACGAGCAGTACTTC	CASSLNGDAYEQYF
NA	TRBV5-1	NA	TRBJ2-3	TGCGCCAGCAGCTTACGGACAGTATCCGCAGATACGCAGTATTTT	CASSLRTVSADTQYF
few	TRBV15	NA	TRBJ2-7	TGTGCCACCAGCAGATTAGGCAGGGAAGAGTACGAGCAGTACTTC	CATSRLGREEYEQYF
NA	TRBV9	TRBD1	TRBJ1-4	TGTGCCAGCAGCCCCCCGGACAGGGGAGATGAAAAACTGTTTTTT	CASSPPDRGDEKLFF
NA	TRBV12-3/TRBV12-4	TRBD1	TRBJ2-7	TGTGCCAGCAGGATCGGACAGGCCTACGAGCAGTACTTC	CASRIGQAYEQYF
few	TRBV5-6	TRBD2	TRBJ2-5	TGTGCCAGCAGCTTGTCTGGACTAGCGGGAGTAAGAGAGACCCAGTACTTC	CASSLSGLAGVRETQYF
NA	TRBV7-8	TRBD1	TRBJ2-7	TGTGCCAGCAGCAAAAAAGCGACAGGGGGCAGCGAGCAGTACTTC	CASSKKATGGSEQYF
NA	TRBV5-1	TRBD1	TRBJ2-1	TGCGCCAGCAGCCCCGGGACAGGGCGAGGTGAGCAGTTCTTC	CASSPGTGRGEQFF
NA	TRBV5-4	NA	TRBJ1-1	TGTGCCAGCAGCTCTTTACAGGGGAACACTGAAGCTTTCTTT	CASSSLQGNTEAFF
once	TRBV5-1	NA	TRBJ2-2	TGCGCCAGCAGCTTAGGCGGGAACACCGGGGAGCTGTTTTTT	CASSLGGNTGELFF
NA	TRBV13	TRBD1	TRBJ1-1	TGTGCCAGCAGCCCACGGGACAGACCTAACACTGAAGCTTTCTTT	CASSPRDRPNTEAFF
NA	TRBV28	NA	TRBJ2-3	TGTGCCAGCAGTCCTATACGAGGGAAAGATACGCAGTATTTT	CASSPIRGKDTQYF